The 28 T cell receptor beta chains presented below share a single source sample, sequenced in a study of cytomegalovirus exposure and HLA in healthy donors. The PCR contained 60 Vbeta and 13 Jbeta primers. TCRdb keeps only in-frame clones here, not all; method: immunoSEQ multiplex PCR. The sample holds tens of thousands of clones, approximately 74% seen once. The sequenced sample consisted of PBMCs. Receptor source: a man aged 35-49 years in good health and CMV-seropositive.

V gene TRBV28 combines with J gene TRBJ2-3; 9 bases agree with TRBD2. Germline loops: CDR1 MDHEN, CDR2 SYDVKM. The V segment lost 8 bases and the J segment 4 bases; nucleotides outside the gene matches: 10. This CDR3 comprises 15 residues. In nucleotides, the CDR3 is TGTGCCAGCGATGCGGGGGGGGACGTACCAGATACGCAGTATTTT. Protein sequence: CASDAGGDVPDTQYF. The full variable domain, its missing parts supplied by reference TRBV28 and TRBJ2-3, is DVKVTQSSRYLVKRTGEKVFLECVQDMDHENMFWYRQDPGLGLRLIYFSYDVKMKEKGDIPEGYSVSREKKERFSLILESASTNQTSMYLCASDAGGDVPDTQYFGPGTRLTVL.

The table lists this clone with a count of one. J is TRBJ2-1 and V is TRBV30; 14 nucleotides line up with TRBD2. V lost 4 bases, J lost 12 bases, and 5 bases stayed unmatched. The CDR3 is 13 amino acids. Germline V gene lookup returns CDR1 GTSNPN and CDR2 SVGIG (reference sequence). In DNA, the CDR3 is TGTGCCTGGACGGGACTAGCGGGAGCGGGGCAGTTCTTC. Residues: CAWTGLAGAGQFF.

The CDR3 DNA is TGTGCCAGCAGCTTCGGGGACCGCGGGGGATATGGCTACACCTTC. Translating gives CASSFGDRGGYGYTF. The V gene is TRBV13, the J gene TRBJ1-2, with TRBD1 as a possible D gene (5 bases). In germline, CDR1 is PRHDT, CDR2 FYEKMQ (reference sequence). This CDR3 is built from 15 residues. V was shortened by 3 bases and J by 5 bases, with 16 bases between the two germline ends.

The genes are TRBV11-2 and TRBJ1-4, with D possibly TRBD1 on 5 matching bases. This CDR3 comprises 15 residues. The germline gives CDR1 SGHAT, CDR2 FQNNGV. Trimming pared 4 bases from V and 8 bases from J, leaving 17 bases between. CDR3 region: CASSSLRGAREKLFF. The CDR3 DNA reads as TGTGCCAGCAGCTCCTTACGCGGGGCCAGGGAAAAACTGTTTTTT.

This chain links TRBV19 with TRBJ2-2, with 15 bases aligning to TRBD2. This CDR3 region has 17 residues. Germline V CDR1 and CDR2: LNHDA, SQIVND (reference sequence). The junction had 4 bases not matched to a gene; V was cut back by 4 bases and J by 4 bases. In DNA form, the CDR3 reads TGTGCCAGTAGTACGGGACTAGCGGGGGGTATCACCGGGGAGCTGTTTTTT. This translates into CASSTGLAGGITGELFF.

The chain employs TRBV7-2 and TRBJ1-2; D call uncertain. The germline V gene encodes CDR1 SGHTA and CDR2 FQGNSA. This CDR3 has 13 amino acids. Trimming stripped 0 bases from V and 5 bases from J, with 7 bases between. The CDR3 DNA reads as TGTGCCAGCAGCTTAGCGCGGCAGTATGGCTACACCTTC. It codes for CASSLARQYGYTF. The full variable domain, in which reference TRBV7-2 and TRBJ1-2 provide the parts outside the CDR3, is GAGVSQSPSNKVTEKGKDVELRCDPISGHTALYWYRQSLGQGLEFLIYFQGNSAPDKSGLPSDRFSAERTGGSVSTLTIQRTQQEDSAVYLCASSLARQYGYTFGSGTRLTVV.

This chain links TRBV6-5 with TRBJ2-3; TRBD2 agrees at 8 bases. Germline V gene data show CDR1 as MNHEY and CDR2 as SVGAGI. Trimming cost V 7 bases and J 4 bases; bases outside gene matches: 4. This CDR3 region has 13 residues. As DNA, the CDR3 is TGTGCCAGCACTCGGGGGGGTGCAGATACGCAGTATTTT. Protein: CASTRGGADTQYF.

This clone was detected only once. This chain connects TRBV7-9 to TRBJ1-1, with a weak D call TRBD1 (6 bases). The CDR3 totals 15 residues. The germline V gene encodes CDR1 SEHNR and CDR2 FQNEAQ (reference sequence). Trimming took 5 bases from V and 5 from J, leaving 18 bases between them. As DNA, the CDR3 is TGTGCCAGCAGCGCGTCTGCAGGGGCCAGGACTGAAGCTTTCTTT. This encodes CASSASAGARTEAFF.

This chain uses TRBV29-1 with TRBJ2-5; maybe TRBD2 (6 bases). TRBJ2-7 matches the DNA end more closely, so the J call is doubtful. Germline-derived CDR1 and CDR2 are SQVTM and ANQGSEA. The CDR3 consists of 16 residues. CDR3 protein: CSVEGVSGGDFYEQYF. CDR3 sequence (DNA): TGCAGCGTTGAAGGGGTTAGCGGAGGGGATTTCTACGAGCAGTACTTC.

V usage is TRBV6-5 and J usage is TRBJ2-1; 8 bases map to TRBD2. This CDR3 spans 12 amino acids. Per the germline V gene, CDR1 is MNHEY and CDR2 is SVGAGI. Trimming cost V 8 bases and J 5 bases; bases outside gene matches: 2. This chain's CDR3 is CASLSGDNEQFF. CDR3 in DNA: TGTGCCAGCCTTAGCGGGGACAATGAGCAGTTCTTC.

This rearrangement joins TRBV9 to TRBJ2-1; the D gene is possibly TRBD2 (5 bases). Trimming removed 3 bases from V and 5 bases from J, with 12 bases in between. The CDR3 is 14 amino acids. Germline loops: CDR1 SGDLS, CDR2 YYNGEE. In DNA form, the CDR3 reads TGTGCCAGCAGCGCGGCTAGCACTCACAATGAGCAGTTCTTC. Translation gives CASSAASTHNEQFF.

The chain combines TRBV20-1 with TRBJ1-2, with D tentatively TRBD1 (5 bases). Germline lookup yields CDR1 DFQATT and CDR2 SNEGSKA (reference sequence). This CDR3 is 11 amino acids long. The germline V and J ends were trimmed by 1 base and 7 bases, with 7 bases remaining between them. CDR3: CSARGQGGYTF. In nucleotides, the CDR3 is TGCAGTGCTAGAGGCCAGGGTGGCTACACCTTC.

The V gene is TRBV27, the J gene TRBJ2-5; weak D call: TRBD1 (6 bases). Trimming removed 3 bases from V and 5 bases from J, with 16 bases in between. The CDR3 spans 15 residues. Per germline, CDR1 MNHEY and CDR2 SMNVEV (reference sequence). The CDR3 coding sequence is TGTGCCAGCAGTTTTGGTGGGGGCCTCAGGGAGACCCAGTACTTC. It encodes CASSFGGGLRETQYF.

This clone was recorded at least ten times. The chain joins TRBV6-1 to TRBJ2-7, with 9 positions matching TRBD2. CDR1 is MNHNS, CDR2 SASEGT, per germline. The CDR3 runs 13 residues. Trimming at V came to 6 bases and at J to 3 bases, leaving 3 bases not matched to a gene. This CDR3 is CASRSSGIYEQYF. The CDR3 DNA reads TGTGCCAGCAGATCTAGCGGGATCTACGAGCAGTACTTC.

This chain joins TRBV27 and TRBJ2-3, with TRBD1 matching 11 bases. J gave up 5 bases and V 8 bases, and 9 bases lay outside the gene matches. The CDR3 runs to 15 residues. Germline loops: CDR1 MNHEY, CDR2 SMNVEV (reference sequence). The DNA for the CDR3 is TGTGCCAGCGAACCGGGACAGGGGGTTGGAGATACGCAGTATTTT. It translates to CASEPGQGVGDTQYF.

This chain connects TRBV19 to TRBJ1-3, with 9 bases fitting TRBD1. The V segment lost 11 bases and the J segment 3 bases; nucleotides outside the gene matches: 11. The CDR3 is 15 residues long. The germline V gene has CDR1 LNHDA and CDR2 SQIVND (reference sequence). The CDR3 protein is CALYPRTGVGNTIYF. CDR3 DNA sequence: TGTGCCCTCTATCCTCGGACAGGGGTTGGAAACACCATATATTTT.

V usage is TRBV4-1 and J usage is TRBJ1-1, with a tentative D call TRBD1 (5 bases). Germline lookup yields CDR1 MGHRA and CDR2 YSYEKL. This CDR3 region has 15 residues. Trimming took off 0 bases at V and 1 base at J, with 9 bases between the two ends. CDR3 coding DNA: TGCGCCAGCAGCCAAGATATAGGGGCGAACACTGAAGCTTTCTTT. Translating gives CASSQDIGANTEAFF.

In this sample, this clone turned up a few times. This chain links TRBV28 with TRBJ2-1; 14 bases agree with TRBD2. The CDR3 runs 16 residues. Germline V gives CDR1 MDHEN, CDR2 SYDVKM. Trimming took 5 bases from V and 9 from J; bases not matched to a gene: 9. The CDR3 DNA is TGTGCCAGCAGTATGTGGACTAGCGGGGGGATAGGTGAGCAGTTCTTC. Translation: CASSMWTSGGIGEQFF. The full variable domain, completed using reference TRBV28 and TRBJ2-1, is DVKVTQSSRYLVKRTGEKVFLECVQDMDHENMFWYRQDPGLGLRLIYFSYDVKMKEKGDIPEGYSVSREKKERFSLILESASTNQTSMYLCASSMWTSGGIGEQFFGPGTRLTVL.

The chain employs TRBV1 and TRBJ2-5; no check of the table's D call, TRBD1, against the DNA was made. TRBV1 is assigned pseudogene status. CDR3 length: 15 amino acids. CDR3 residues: CTSSQEKGAGETQYF. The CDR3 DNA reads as TGCACCAGCAGCCAAGAAAAGGGGGCGGGAGAGACCCAGTACTTC.

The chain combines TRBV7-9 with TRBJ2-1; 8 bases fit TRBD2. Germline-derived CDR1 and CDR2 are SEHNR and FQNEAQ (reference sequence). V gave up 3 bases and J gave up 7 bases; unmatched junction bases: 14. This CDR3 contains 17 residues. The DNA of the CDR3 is TGTGCCAGCAGCTTGGTTTGGGGCGGGAGGATAGAGAATGAGCAGTTCTTC. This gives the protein CASSLVWGGRIENEQFF.

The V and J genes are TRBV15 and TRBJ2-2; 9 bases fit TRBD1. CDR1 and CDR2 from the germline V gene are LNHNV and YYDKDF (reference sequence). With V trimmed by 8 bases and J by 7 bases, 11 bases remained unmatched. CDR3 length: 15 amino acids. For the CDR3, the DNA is TGTGCCACCGGGGCGAGACAGGGGGTTAGCGGGGAGCTGTTTTTT. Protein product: CATGARQGVSGELFF.

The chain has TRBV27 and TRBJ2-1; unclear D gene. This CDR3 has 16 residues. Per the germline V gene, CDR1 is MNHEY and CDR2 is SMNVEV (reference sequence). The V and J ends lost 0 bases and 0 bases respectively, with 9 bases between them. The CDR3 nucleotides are TGTGCCAGCAGTTTATCGATAGAGAGCTCCTACAATGAGCAGTTCTTC. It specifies CASSLSIESSYNEQFF.

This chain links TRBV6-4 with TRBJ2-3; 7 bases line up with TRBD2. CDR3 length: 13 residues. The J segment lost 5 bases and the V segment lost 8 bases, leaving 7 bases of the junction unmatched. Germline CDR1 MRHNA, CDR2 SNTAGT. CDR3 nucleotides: TGTGCCAGCGGTCAGCGGGGCGGAGATACGCAGTATTTT. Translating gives CASGQRGGDTQYF.

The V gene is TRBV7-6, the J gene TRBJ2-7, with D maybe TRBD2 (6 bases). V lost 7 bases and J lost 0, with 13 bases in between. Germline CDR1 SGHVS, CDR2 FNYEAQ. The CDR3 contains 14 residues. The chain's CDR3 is CASTFRESSYEQYF. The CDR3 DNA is TGTGCCAGCACCTTCCGGGAGAGCTCCTACGAGCAGTACTTC.

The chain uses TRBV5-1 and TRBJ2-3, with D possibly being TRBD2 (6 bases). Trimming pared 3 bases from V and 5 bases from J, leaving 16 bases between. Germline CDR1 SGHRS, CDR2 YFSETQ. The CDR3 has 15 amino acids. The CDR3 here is CASSSLAAREDTQYF. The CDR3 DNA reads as TGCGCCAGCAGCTCCTTAGCGGCGAGGGAAGATACGCAGTATTTT.

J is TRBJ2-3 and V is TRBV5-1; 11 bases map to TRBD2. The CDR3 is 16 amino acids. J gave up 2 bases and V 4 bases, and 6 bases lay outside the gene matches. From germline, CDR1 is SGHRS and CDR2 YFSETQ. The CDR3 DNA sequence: TGCGCCAGCAGCCCGGGACTAGCGGCGAACACAGATACGCAGTATTTT. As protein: CASSPGLAANTDTQYF.

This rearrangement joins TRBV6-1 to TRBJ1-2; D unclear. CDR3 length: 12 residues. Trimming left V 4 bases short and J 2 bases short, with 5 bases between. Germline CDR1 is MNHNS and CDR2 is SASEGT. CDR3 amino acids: CASSVINYGYTF. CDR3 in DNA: TGTGCCAGCAGTGTCATCAACTATGGCTACACCTTC.

CDR3 amino acids: CASSQGGVEQYF. The CDR3 DNA is TGTGCCAGCAGCCAAGGCGGGGTTGAGCAGTACTTC. V and J are TRBV14 and TRBJ2-7; possibly TRBD2 for D (6 bases). CDR1 and CDR2 (germline): SGHDN, FVKESK. There are 12 residues in the CDR3. V was shortened by 1 base and J by 7 bases, with 8 bases between the two germline ends. Combining the CDR3 with reference TRBV14 and TRBJ2-7 gives the whole variable domain EAGVTQFPSHSVIEKGQTVTLRCDPISGHDNLYWYRRVMGKEIKFLLHFVKESKQDESGMPNNRFLAERTGGTYSTLKVQPAELEDSGVYFCASSQGGVEQYFGPGTRLTVT.